The 16 T cell receptor beta chains in this list originate from one sample, sequenced in a study of OX40 agonist ivuxolimab in advanced cancers. The protocol was immunoSEQ multiplex PCR, while the TCRdb copy is restricted to in-frame clones and leaves out a portion. The sample lists 90,000 or so clones; around 90% were seen once. Sequenced here: CD4+ or CD8+ T cells sorted from blood, sampled in a trial of the OX40 agonist ivuxolimab. The receptor set was obtained from an adult with an advanced solid tumor such as melanoma, head and neck, liver or kidney cancer.

This chain uses TRBV12-5 with TRBJ2-3, with no clear D. There are 13 residues in the CDR3. Looked up from germline, CDR1 is LGHNT and CDR2 is FRNRAP. The V end was cut by 0 bases, the J end by 6 bases, with 7 bases between. CDR3 DNA: TGTGCTAGTGGTTTGGTACTCCCCGATACGCAGTATTTT. It translates to CASGLVLPDTQYF.

The CDR3 sequence: CASSSEVHTQYF. The CDR3, as DNA: TGTGCCAGCAGTTCCGAGGTGCACACGCAGTACTTC. The genes are TRBV28 and TRBJ2-7; unclear D gene. Germline V gene lookup returns CDR1 MDHEN and CDR2 SYDVKM. Trimming took off 4 bases at V and 9 bases at J, with 13 bases between the two ends. The length of the CDR3 is 12 residues.

V usage is TRBV4-2 and J usage is TRBJ2-1, with 7 nucleotides matching TRBD2. The CDR3 runs to 17 residues. The germline V gene encodes CDR1 LGHNA and CDR2 YNFKEQ. J gave up 5 bases and V 1 base, and 11 bases lay outside the gene matches. CDR3 loop: CASSQVVREPSHNEQFF. The CDR3 nucleotides are TGTGCCAGCAGCCAAGTTGTGCGGGAGCCCAGCCACAATGAGCAGTTCTTC.

The rearrangement joins TRBV19 to TRBJ2-5; D call uncertain. The V gene lost 4 bases and the J gene lost 5 bases, with 11 bases spanning the gap. CDR3 length: 13 amino acids. Germline values: CDR1 LNHDA, CDR2 SQIVND (reference sequence). The CDR3 reads CASSKGHTETQYF. In nucleotides, the CDR3 is TGTGCCAGTAGTAAGGGCCACACGGAGACCCAGTACTTC.

This clone has a single count. V is TRBV13 and J is TRBJ2-7, with TRBD2 identical over 15 bases. V trimming: 5 bases; J trimming: 2 bases; junction bases outside the gene matches: 7. This CDR3 is built from 17 residues. Germline CDR1 and CDR2: PRHDT and FYEKMQ (reference sequence). The CDR3 is CASSRRGLAGGAYEQYF. The CDR3 DNA sequence: TGTGCCAGCAGCCGACGGGGACTAGCGGGAGGTGCCTACGAGCAGTACTTC.

The V call is TRBV28, the J call TRBJ1-1, with D unresolved. Germline V CDR1 and CDR2: MDHEN, SYDVKM. Trimming stripped 6 bases from V and 1 base from J, with 15 bases between. The CDR3 length is 15 residues. The CDR3 region is CASRFSQLGNTEAFF. CDR3 bases: TGTGCCAGCAGATTCAGCCAACTCGGGAACACTGAAGCTTTCTTT.

This clone was seen only once. J is TRBJ2-3 and V is TRBV30; D unclear. Germline lookup yields CDR1 GTSNPN and CDR2 SVGIG (reference sequence). The CDR3 totals 13 residues. V was shortened by 0 bases and J by 0 bases, with 4 bases between the two germline ends. The DNA of the CDR3 is TGTGCCTGGAGTGTGCGTAGCACAGATACGCAGTATTTT. Protein sequence: CAWSVRSTDTQYF.

V gene TRBV19 combines with J gene TRBJ2-7; weak D call: TRBD1 (6 bases). Germline CDR1 reads LNHDA; CDR2 reads SQIVND (reference sequence). The germline V and J ends were trimmed by 5 bases and 7 bases, with 18 bases remaining between them. The CDR3 spans 14 residues. The CDR3 region is CASSPKQGKREQYF. The CDR3 nucleotides are TGTGCCAGTAGTCCGAAACAGGGTAAAAGGGAGCAGTACTTC. Supplemented by reference TRBV19 and TRBJ2-7, the full variable domain reads DGGITQSPKYLFRKEGQNVTLSCEQNLNHDAMYWYRQDPGQGLRLIYYSQIVNDFQKGDIAEGYSVSREKKESFPLTVTSAQKNPTAFYLCASSPKQGKREQYFGPGTRLTVT.

Concerning this clone: The same CDR3 can be traced to other DNA sequences in this sample. The chain combines TRBV6-4 with TRBJ2-5, with D perhaps being TRBD1 or TRBD2 (5 bases each). CDR1 and CDR2 (germline): MRHNA, SNTAGT. The CDR3 sequence is 13 residues long. The V end was cut by 3 bases, the J end by 5 bases, with 10 bases between. The CDR3 protein is CASSERGGETQYF. CDR3 DNA: TGTGCCAGCAGTGAGAGGGGTGGGGAGACCCAGTACTTC.

Only a few counts were recorded for this clone. The chain has TRBV5-4 and TRBJ1-1, with 7 bases that match TRBD1. V lost 4 bases and J lost 4; bases outside the gene matches: 7. The CDR3 sequence is 14 residues long. CDR1 and CDR2 (germline): SGHNT, YYREEE (reference sequence). The CDR3 here is CASSLDRSGTEAFF. CDR3 coding DNA: TGTGCCAGCAGCCTGGACAGGTCTGGCACTGAAGCTTTCTTT.

Remarks on this clone: One end of the junction does not line up with germline, which may come from a read error. The chain employs TRBV6-5 and TRBJ2-7; D is perhaps TRBD2 (6 bases). CDR1 is MNHEY and CDR2 is SVGAGI in the germline V gene. This CDR3 spans 10 amino acids. As DNA, the CDR3 is TGTGCCAGCAGTGGTCCGGGACTCCACTTC. It is translated as CASSGPGLHF.

The genes are TRBV19 and TRBJ2-3, with 12 bases fitting TRBD2. Germline V gene lookup returns CDR1 LNHDA and CDR2 SQIVND (reference sequence). Losses at the gene ends were 9 bases for V and 3 bases for J; bases not matched to a gene: 4. This CDR3 is 14 amino acids long. The CDR3 reads CASRLAGVTDTQYF. CDR3 DNA: TGTGCCAGCCGACTAGCGGGAGTGACAGATACGCAGTATTTT.

The chain couples TRBV19 to TRBJ2-1, with TRBD1 matching 8 bases. The CDR3 sequence is 15 residues long. CDR1 and CDR2 (germline): LNHDA, SQIVND (reference sequence). V was clipped by 4 bases and J by 2 bases; unmatched bases: 4. CDR3: CASSSGQGAYNEQFF. Written as DNA, the CDR3 is TGTGCCAGTAGTAGTGGACAGGGCGCCTACAATGAGCAGTTCTTC.

The chain links TRBV27 to TRBJ2-1; 9 bases are a match to TRBD1. The CDR3 contains 14 residues. Trimming removed 7 bases from V and 2 bases from J; junction bases left unmatched: 3. Per the germline V gene, CDR1 is MNHEY and CDR2 is SMNVEV (reference sequence). The CDR3 loop is CASKRDRAYNEQFF. In DNA form, the CDR3 reads TGTGCCAGCAAACGGGACAGGGCCTACAATGAGCAGTTCTTC.

The chain is built from TRBV5-1 and TRBJ2-7; 16 nucleotides align to TRBD2. Germline CDR1 SGHRS, CDR2 YFSETQ. This CDR3 has 16 amino acids. Trimming cost V 4 bases and J 5 bases; bases outside gene matches: 6. CDR3 sequence: CASSPGLAGGPHEQYF. CDR3 DNA sequence: TGCGCCAGCAGCCCGGGACTAGCGGGAGGGCCCCACGAGCAGTACTTC.

The V gene is TRBV21-1, the J gene TRBJ2-1; TRBD2 reflects the table's D call only, with no check against the DNA. TRBV21-1 is a pseudogene segment. The length of the CDR3 is 17 residues. The CDR3 nucleotides are TGTGCCAGCAGCCCCTCCAGGGAGGGAGCTTCCTACAATGAGCAGTTCTTC. This translates into CASSPSREGASYNEQFF.